One sample yielded the 10 T cell receptor beta chains listed below, sequenced in a study of cytomegalovirus exposure and HLA in healthy donors. Use of 60 Vbeta and 13 Jbeta primers characterized the PCR. TCRdb's copy holds only in-frame clones and misses some; the assay was immunoSEQ multiplex PCR. The top ten hold roughly 4.5% of the sample, which has about 180,000 clones, approximately 80% seen once. The sample comprised PBMCs. These receptors were taken from a woman aged 18-30 years in good health and CMV-seropositive.

The chain uses TRBV11-2 and TRBJ2-3, with TRBD2 matching 10 bases. The trim removed 5 bases at V and 3 bases at J, leaving 8 bases unmatched. Germline CDR1 SGHAT, CDR2 FQNNGV. The CDR3 has 16 amino acids. CDR3: CASSRLAGGRTDTQYF. CDR3 nucleotides: TGTGCCAGCAGCCGATTAGCGGGGGGTAGGACAGATACGCAGTATTTT. The full variable domain, rest sourced from reference TRBV11-2 and TRBJ2-3, is EAGVAQSPRYKIIEKRQSVAFWCNPISGHATLYWYQQILGQGPKLLIQFQNNGVVDDSQLPKDRFSAERLKGVDSTLKIQPAKLEDSAVYLCASSRLAGGRTDTQYFGPGTRLTVL.

The V call is TRBV2, the J call TRBJ2-1; perhaps TRBD1 as D (5 bases). The V and J ends lost 6 bases and 6 bases respectively, with 18 bases between them. Germline CDR1 SNHLY, CDR2 FYNNEI. The CDR3 sequence is 15 residues long. CDR3: CASRAQGGAVNEQFF. CDR3 coding DNA: TGTGCCAGCAGGGCGCAAGGTGGGGCGGTCAATGAGCAGTTCTTC. Full variable domain (rest looked up from reference TRBV2 and TRBJ2-1): EPEVTQTPSHQVTQMGQEVILRCVPISNHLYFYWYRQILGQKVEFLVSFYNNEISEKSEIFDDQFSVERPDGSNFTLKIRSTKLEDSAMYFCASRAQGGAVNEQFFGPGTRLTVL.

The V call is TRBV7-9, the J call TRBJ1-2; TRBD1 aligns across 9 bases. The J segment lost 4 bases and the V segment lost 5 bases, leaving 5 bases of the junction unmatched. The CDR3 sequence is 14 residues long. The germline gives CDR1 SEHNR, CDR2 FQNEAQ (reference sequence). CDR3 in DNA: TGTGCCAGCAGCCGAGGACAGGGGAGCTATGGCTACACCTTC. Encoded protein: CASSRGQGSYGYTF.

The chain couples TRBV10-3 to TRBJ1-5, with TRBD1 as a possible D gene (6 bases). The CDR3 spans 14 residues. Germline V lookup: CDR1 ENHRY, CDR2 SYGVKD. V was cut by 3 bases and J by 6 bases, with 12 bases left in between. This chain's CDR3 is CAISDRGSGQPQHF. For the CDR3, the DNA is TGTGCCATCAGTGACAGGGGTTCCGGTCAGCCCCAGCATTTT.

V gene TRBV5-6 combines with J gene TRBJ1-2; maybe TRBD1 (6 bases). There are 14 residues in the CDR3. The germline CDR1 and CDR2 sequences are SGHDT and YYEEEE. V was shortened by 3 bases and J by 5 bases, with 14 bases between the two germline ends. CDR3 in DNA: TGTGCCAGCAGCTCTCCGACAGGTCCTTATGGCTACACCTTC. Protein product: CASSSPTGPYGYTF.

Worth noting for this clone: One junction end does not reproduce the germline sequence, and a read error may be involved. The chain combines TRBV7-7 with TRBJ2-5; 7 bases map to TRBD1. The CDR3 is 15 residues long. Germline-derived CDR1 and CDR2 are SSHAT and FNYEAQ (reference sequence). The CDR3 protein is CASSLGQAKQETQYF. CDR3 DNA sequence: TGTGCTAGCAGCCTAGGACAGGCAAAACAAGAGACCCAGTACTTC. The variable domain in full, with the rest retrieved from reference TRBV7-7 and TRBJ2-5, is GAGVSQSPRYKVTKRGQDVTLRCDPISSHATLYWYQQALGQGPEFLTYFNYEAQPDKSGLPSDRFSAERPEGSISTLTIQRTEQRDSAMYRCASSLGQAKQETQYFGPGTRLLVL.

CDR3 nucleotide sequence: TGTGCCAGCAGCGTACAGGGTTACTATGGCTACACCTTC. Its protein product is CASSVQGYYGYTF. The V gene is TRBV2, the J gene TRBJ1-2, with a possible D match to TRBD1 (6 bases). This CDR3 region has 13 residues. Germline V CDR1 and CDR2: SNHLY, FYNNEI. Trimming left V 6 bases short and J 3 bases short, with 11 bases between.

This chain connects TRBV7-2 to TRBJ1-4, with D hard to call. This CDR3 region has 17 residues. The V end lost 1 base, the J end lost 8 bases, and 20 bases lay between the germline ends. Germline V lookup: CDR1 SGHTA, CDR2 FQGNSA. CDR3 region: CASSLVGASSGSEKLFF. The CDR3 region has the DNA TGTGCCAGCAGCTTAGTAGGAGCTTCGTCCGGGAGCGAAAAACTGTTTTTT.

The chain carries TRBV9 and TRBJ2-1, with 12 bases fitting TRBD2. Germline assignment: CDR1 SGDLS and CDR2 YYNGEE. Trimming took 2 bases from V and 2 from J; bases not matched to a gene: 2. The CDR3 sequence is 16 residues long. CDR3 loop: CASSVLAGGPYNEQFF. The CDR3 DNA follows: TGTGCCAGCAGCGTCCTAGCGGGGGGGCCCTACAATGAGCAGTTCTTC.

The rearrangement joins TRBV4-2 to TRBJ2-5; possibly TRBD1 for D (6 bases). V gave up 2 bases and J gave up 1 base, with 11 bases separating them. Per germline, CDR1 LGHNA and CDR2 YNFKEQ. The CDR3 extends over 15 amino acids. Here the CDR3 DNA reads TGTGCCAGCAGCCAACGCGGACAGATCCAAGAGACCCAGTACTTC. Protein product: CASSQRGQIQETQYF.